Sequencing of this T cell receptor (beta chain) was carried out in a study of neoadjuvant anti-PD-1 for oral cavity cancer. This clone was observed once. The CDR3 consists of 13 residues. The germline V gene encodes CDR1 MNHEY and CDR2 SVGAGI. V dropped 4 bases and J dropped 6; count of bases not matched to a gene: 6. Time point defined: after neoadjuvant nivolumab, at surgical resection. These oral cavity squamous cell carcinomas were HPV-negative and locally advanced. Blood cells were analyzed directly, without culture or expansion. Most PBMC samples had 480 ng input DNA in six replicates. Sequenced by immunoSEQ multiplex PCR; TCRdb stores in-frame clones only, minus some. The sample contains 9,500 to 15,000 clones, around 70% of which appear only once.

This sample comprised PBMCs, obtained after nivolumab (anti-PD-1) treatment. This TCR came from a person aged 40 to 85 with oral cavity squamous cell carcinoma. The rearrangement joins TRBV6-5 to TRBJ2-7; 7 bases line up with TRBD2. CDR3 coding DNA: TGTGCCAGCAGTTCAAGGGAGGGCGGCGAGCAGTACTTC. Translated, it gives CASSSREGGEQYF.